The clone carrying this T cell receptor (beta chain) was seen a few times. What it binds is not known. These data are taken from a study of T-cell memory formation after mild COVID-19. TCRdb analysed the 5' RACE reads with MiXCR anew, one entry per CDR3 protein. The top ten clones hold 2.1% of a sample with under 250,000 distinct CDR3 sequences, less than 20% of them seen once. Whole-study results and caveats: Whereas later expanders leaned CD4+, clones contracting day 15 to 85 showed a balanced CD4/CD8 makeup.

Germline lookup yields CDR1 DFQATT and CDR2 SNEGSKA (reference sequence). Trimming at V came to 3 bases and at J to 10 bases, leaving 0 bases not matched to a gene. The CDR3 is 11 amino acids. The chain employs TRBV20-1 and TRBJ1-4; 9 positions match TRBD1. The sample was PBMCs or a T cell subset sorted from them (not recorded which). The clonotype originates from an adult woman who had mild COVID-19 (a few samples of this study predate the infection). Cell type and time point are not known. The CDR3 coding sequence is TGCAGTGCTAGGGACAGGGGAAAACTGTTTTTT. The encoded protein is CSARDRGKLFF.